This is a list of T cell receptor beta chains from one sample in a study of identifying expanded T cells in peripheral blood. Generated by immunoSEQ multiplex PCR, the TCRdb table keeps only in-frame clones and is missing some. The sample lists approximately 81,000 clones, 80% to 85% occurring once. The sequenced sample was blood. The receptors come from a person between 18 and 70 years old in good health. Both conserved end residues are part of each CDR3. The D gene is left open where the match is weak.

v_call: TRBV5-1; d_call: .; j_call: TRBJ2-3; cdr3_aa: CASSAKIHRSARTDTQYF
v_call: TRBV19; d_call: .; j_call: TRBJ2-7; cdr3_aa: CASSMGRPDSYEQYF
v_call: TRBV6-5; d_call: .; j_call: TRBJ2-1; cdr3_aa: CAAASQYNEQFF
v_call: TRBV9; d_call: .; j_call: TRBJ2-7; cdr3_aa: CASSVGGSGEIYEQYF
v_call: TRBV4-3; d_call: TRBD1; j_call: TRBJ1-1; cdr3_aa: CASSQNLRTGGMNTEAFF
v_call: TRBV5-4; d_call: TRBD1; j_call: TRBJ2-2; cdr3_aa: CASSWSPGQGAGELFF
v_call: TRBV28; d_call: TRBD1; j_call: TRBJ2-7; cdr3_aa: CASSTWGTGGYEQYF
v_call: TRBV29-1; d_call: .; j_call: TRBJ2-6; cdr3_aa: CSARGVSGANVLTF
v_call: TRBV7-9; d_call: .; j_call: TRBJ1-2; cdr3_aa: CASSLGPDTYGYTF
v_call: TRBV5-4; d_call: .; j_call: TRBJ2-1; cdr3_aa: CASSLDRDTQYNEQFF
v_call: TRBV15; d_call: TRBD2; j_call: TRBJ2-3; cdr3_aa: CATSRLRAGGPVDTQYF
v_call: TRBV9; d_call: .; j_call: TRBJ1-2; cdr3_aa: CASSVLGNYGYTF
v_call: TRBV7-2; d_call: TRBD2; j_call: TRBJ2-3; cdr3_aa: CASSLGDYLVTDTQYF
v_call: TRBV7-2; d_call: .; j_call: TRBJ2-7; cdr3_aa: CASTFHGGRGYEQYF
v_call: TRBV18; d_call: TRBD1; j_call: TRBJ2-1; cdr3_aa: CASSPRTGAYNEQFF
v_call: TRBV4-3; d_call: .; j_call: TRBJ1-5; cdr3_aa: CASSQGGNQPQHF
v_call: TRBV11-2; d_call: .; j_call: TRBJ1-2; cdr3_aa: CASSLNRDYGYTF
v_call: TRBV5-8; d_call: TRBD2; j_call: TRBJ2-1; cdr3_aa: CASSSPSGIYNEQFF
v_call: TRBV28; d_call: .; j_call: TRBJ2-7; cdr3_aa: CASRSAALGGYEQYF
v_call: TRBV5-1; d_call: TRBD1; j_call: TRBJ2-7; cdr3_aa: CASSRGQGPSYEQYF
v_call: TRBV29-1; d_call: TRBD1; j_call: TRBJ2-2; cdr3_aa: CSVDSGQGSRELFF
v_call: TRBV5-1; d_call: .; j_call: TRBJ1-3; cdr3_aa: CASSLEVLTSGNTIYF
v_call: TRBV6-5; d_call: .; j_call: TRBJ2-7; cdr3_aa: CASSYSVLASYEQYF
v_call: TRBV2; d_call: .; j_call: TRBJ2-1; cdr3_aa: CASTPLVGVYNEQFF
v_call: TRBV7-9; d_call: TRBD2; j_call: TRBJ2-1; cdr3_aa: CASSPPGLASYNEQFF
v_call: TRBV29-1; d_call: .; j_call: TRBJ2-3; cdr3_aa: CSVATRLSTDTQYF
v_call: TRBV7-9; d_call: TRBD1; j_call: TRBJ1-2; cdr3_aa: CASSLGLDRGGYGYTF
v_call: TRBV5-8; d_call: .; j_call: TRBJ2-4; cdr3_aa: CASRYRGTKNIQYF
v_call: TRBV29-1; d_call: TRBD1; j_call: TRBJ2-2; cdr3_aa: CSVVLDRVNTGELFF
v_call: TRBV28; d_call: .; j_call: TRBJ2-1; cdr3_aa: CASDTSGGEQFF
v_call: TRBV19; d_call: TRBD2; j_call: TRBJ2-3; cdr3_aa: CASRGSGTDTQYF
v_call: TRBV7-9; d_call: TRBD1; j_call: TRBJ1-2; cdr3_aa: CASSLGPGTGDGYTF
v_call: TRBV5-1; d_call: TRBD2; j_call: TRBJ2-5; cdr3_aa: CASTVEGTGGETQYF
v_call: TRBV28; d_call: TRBD2; j_call: TRBJ2-7; cdr3_aa: CASRGLDAYEQYF
v_call: TRBV5-6; d_call: .; j_call: TRBJ2-4; cdr3_aa: CASSPMRTRLAKNIQYF
v_call: TRBV27; d_call: .; j_call: TRBJ1-2; cdr3_aa: CASSFDRGARDGYTF
v_call: TRBV14; d_call: .; j_call: TRBJ2-2; cdr3_aa: CASSQAWNTGELFF
v_call: TRBV6-5; d_call: .; j_call: TRBJ2-3; cdr3_aa: CASSLQGTDTQYF
v_call: TRBV19; d_call: .; j_call: TRBJ2-3; cdr3_aa: CASRPTSTDTQYF
v_call: TRBV9; d_call: TRBD2; j_call: TRBJ2-3; cdr3_aa: CASSVAGGASTGDTQYF
v_call: TRBV18; d_call: .; j_call: TRBJ1-1; cdr3_aa: CASSPQMGGPNTEAFF
v_call: TRBV25-1; d_call: .; j_call: TRBJ1-2; cdr3_aa: CASSGLTSGYTF
v_call: TRBV11-1; d_call: .; j_call: TRBJ2-2; cdr3_aa: CASSTNTGELFF
v_call: TRBV29-1; d_call: .; j_call: TRBJ2-7; cdr3_aa: CSVDGTRNGEQYF